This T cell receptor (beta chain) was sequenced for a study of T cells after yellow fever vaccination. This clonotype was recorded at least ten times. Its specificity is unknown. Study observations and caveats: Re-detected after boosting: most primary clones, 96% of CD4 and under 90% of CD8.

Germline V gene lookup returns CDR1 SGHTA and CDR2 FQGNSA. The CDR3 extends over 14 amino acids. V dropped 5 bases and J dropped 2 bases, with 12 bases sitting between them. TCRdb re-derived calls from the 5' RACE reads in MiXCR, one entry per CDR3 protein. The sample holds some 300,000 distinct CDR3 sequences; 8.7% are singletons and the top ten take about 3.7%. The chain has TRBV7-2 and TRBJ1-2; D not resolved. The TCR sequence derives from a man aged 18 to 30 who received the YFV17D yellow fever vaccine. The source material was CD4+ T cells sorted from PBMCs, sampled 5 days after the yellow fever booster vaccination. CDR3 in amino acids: CASSPTGFNYGYTF. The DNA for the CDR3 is TGTGCCAGCAGCCCCACGGGATTCAACTATGGCTACACCTTC.